A single T cell receptor (beta chain) is shown here with its context. Read data end 3 residues before the CDR3 end; the end is taken from the germline J gene. This CDR3 has 16 amino acids. Trimming at V came to 2 bases and at J to 2 bases, leaving 6 bases not matched to a gene. Germline CDR1 MGHRA, CDR2 YSYEKL. The protocol was immunoSEQ multiplex PCR, while the TCRdb copy is restricted to in-frame clones and leaves out a portion. The table lists more than 45,000 clones. This specimen comes from a study of T cells in women clearing cervical HPV infection. Background on the study: Cases' blood sampling followed lesion detection by median roughly five months (90 to 200).

The receptor was isolated from a woman between 18 and 75 years old with a cervical HPV16 infection that either progressed to CIN3+ or cleared (not recorded which). The source material was blood buffy coat. The V and J genes are TRBV4-1 and TRBJ2-7, with 10 bases that match TRBD2. Here the CDR3 reads CASSQLAGVGTYEQYF. CDR3 DNA (partial): TGCGCCAGCAGCCAACTAGCGGGAGTAGGAACCTACGAG.